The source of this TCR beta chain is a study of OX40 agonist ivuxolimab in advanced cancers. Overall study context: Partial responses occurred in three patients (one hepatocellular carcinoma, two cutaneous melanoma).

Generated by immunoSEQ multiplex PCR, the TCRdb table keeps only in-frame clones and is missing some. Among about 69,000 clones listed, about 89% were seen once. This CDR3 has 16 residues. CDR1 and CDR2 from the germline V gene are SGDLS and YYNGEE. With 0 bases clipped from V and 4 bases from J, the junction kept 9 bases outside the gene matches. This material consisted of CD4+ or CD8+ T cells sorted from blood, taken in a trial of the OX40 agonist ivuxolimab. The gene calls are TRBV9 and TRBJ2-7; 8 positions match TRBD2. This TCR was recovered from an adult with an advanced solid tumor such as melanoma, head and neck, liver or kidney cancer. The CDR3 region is CASSVEETSEGYEQYF. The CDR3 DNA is TGTGCCAGCAGCGTAGAGGAGACTAGCGAGGGGTACGAGCAGTACTTC.